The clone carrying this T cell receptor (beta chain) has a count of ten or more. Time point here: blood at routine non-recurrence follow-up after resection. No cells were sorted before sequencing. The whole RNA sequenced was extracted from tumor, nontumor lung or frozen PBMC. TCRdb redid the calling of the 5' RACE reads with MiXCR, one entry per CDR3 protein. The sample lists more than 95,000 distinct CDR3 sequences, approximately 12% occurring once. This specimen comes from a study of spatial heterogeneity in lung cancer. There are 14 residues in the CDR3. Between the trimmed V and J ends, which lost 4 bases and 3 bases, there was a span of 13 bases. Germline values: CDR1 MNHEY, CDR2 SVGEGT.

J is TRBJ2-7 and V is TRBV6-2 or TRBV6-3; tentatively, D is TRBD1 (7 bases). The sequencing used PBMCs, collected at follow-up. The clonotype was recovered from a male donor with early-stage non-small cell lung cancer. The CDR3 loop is CASSSGGRNYEQYF. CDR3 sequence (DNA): TGTGCCAGCAGTTCAGGGGGGAGGAACTACGAGCAGTACTTC.